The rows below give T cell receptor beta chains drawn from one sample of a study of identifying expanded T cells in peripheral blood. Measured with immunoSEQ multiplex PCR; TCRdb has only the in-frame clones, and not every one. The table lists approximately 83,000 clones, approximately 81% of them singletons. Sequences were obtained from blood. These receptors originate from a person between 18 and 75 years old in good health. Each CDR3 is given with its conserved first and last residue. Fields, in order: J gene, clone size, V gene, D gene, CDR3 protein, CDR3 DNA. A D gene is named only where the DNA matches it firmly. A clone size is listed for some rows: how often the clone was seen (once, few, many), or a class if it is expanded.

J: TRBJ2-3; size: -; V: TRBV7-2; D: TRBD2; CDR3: CASSFSAGGRGDTQYF; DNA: TGTGCCAGCAGCTTTTCCGCGGGGGGGCGTGGAGATACGCAGTATTTT
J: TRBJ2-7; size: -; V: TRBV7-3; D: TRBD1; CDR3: CASSSTGGDEQYF; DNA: TGTGCCAGCAGCTCGACAGGGGGAGACGAGCAGTACTTC
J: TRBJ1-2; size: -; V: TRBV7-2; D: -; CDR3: CASRDLRVYGYTF; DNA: TGTGCCAGCAGAGACCTCAGGGTCTATGGCTACACCTTC
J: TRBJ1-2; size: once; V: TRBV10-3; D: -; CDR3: CAISELSWGGNLEVGGYTF; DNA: TGTGCCATCAGTGAGTTGAGTTGGGGCGGGAATTTAGAGGTTGGCGGCTACACCTTC
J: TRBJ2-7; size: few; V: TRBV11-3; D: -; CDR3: CASSLYGRTYEQYF; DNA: TGTGCCAGCAGCTTATACGGCAGGACCTACGAGCAGTACTTC
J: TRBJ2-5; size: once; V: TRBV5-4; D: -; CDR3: CASSLQGSQETQYF; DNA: TGTGCCAGCAGCTTGCAAGGCAGCCAAGAGACCCAGTACTTC
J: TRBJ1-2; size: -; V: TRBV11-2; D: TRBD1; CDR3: CASSLQDRGFGYTF; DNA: TGTGCCAGCAGCTTACAGGACAGGGGCTTTGGCTACACCTTC
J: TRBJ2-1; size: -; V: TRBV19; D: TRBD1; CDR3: CASTQDRGPLNEQFF; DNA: TGTGCCAGTACCCAGGACAGGGGGCCCCTCAATGAGCAGTTCTTC
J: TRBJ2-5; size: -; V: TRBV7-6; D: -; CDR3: CASSLLGAGQETQYF; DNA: TGTGCCAGCAGCTTACTAGGAGCCGGGCAAGAGACCCAGTACTTC
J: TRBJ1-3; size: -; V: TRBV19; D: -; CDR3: CASSISGRNTIYF; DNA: TGTGCCAGTAGTATCTCAGGTCGGAACACCATATATTTT
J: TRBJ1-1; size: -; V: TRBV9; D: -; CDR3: CASSVDGAVDTEAFF; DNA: TGTGCCAGCAGCGTAGATGGGGCGGTGGACACTGAAGCTTTCTTT
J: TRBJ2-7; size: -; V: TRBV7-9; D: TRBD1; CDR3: CASSIGQASSYEQYF; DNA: TGTGCCAGCAGCATCGGACAGGCCTCCTCCTACGAGCAGTACTTC
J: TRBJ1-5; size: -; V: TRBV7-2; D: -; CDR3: CASSLNFFNQPQHF; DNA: TGTGCCAGCAGCTTAAATTTTTTCAATCAGCCCCAGCATTTT
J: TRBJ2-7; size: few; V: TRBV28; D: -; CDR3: CASTSRYEQYF; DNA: TGTGCCAGCACCTCCAGATACGAGCAGTACTTC
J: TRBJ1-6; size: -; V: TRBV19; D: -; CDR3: CASNWAPNSPLHF; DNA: TGTGCCAGTAATTGGGCCCCGAATTCACCCCTCCACTTT
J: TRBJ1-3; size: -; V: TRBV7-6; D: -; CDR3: CASSLDGRNTIYF; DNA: TGTGCCAGCAGCTTAGACGGCCGAAACACCATATATTTT
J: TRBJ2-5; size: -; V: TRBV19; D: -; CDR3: CASSIEPTGRQTQYF; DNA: TGTGCCAGTAGTATCGAGCCGACAGGGAGGCAGACCCAGTACTTC
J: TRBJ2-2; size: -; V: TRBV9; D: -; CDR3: CASSPPRLGNTGELFF; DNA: TGTGCCAGCAGCCCCCCCCGCTTGGGAAACACCGGGGAGCTGTTTTTT
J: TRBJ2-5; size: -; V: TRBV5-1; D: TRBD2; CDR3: CASLASGARQETQYF; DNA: TGCGCCAGCTTAGCTAGCGGGGCCCGACAGGAGACCCAGTACTTC
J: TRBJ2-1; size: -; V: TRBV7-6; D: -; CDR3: CASSFGQARINEQFF; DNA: TGTGCCAGCAGCTTTGGCCAGGCAAGGATTAATGAGCAGTTCTTC
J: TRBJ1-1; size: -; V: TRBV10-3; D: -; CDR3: CAIKVSRDTREAFF; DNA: TGTGCCATCAAAGTGTCAAGGGACACTAGAGAAGCTTTCTTT
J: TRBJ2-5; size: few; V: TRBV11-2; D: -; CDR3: CASSRIGKETQYF; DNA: TGTGCCAGCAGCCGAATTGGGAAAGAGACCCAGTACTTC
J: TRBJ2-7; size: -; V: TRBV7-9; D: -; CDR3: CASSLYPEYEQYF; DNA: TGTGCCAGCAGCTTATATCCAGAATACGAGCAGTACTTC
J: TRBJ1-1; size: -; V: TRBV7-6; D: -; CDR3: CASRPPLNTEAFF; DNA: TGTGCCAGCAGACCACCCCTTAACACTGAAGCTTTCTTT
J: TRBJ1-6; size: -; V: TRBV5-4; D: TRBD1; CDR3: CASRPSTGDSPLHF; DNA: TGTGCCAGCAGGCCCTCGACAGGGGATTCACCCCTCCACTTT
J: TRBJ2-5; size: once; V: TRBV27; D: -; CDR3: CASSPGPGYVEQYF; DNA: TGTGCCAGCAGTCCGGGACCGGGCTACGTGGAGCAGTACTTC
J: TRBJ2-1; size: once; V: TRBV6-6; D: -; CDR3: CASMSAAFRIQFF; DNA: TGTGCCAGCATGAGCGCGGCTTTTCGTATTCAGTTCTTC
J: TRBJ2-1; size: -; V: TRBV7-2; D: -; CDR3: CASSLRDRKNNEQFF; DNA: TGTGCCAGCAGCTTACGGGACCGAAAAAACAATGAGCAGTTCTTC
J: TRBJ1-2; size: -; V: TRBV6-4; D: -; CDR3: CASSEGYGYTF; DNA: TGTGCCAGCAGTGAGGGCTATGGCTACACCTTC
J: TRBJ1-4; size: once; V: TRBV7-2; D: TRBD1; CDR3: CASSFLGTGGSEKLFF; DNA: TGTGCCAGCAGCTTCCTCGGGACAGGGGGAAGTGAAAAACTGTTTTTT
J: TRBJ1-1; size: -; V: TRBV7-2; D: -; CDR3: CASSLGRGNTEAFF; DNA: TGTGCCAGCAGCTTAGGACGGGGGAACACTGAAGCTTTCTTT
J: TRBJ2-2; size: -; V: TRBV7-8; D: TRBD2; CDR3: CASSWRGATGELFF; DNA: TGTGCCAGCAGCTGGCGGGGGGCTACCGGGGAGCTGTTTTTT
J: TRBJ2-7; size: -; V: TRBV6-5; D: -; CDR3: CASSGSSYEQYF; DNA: TGTGCCAGCAGTGGAAGCTCCTACGAGCAGTACTTC
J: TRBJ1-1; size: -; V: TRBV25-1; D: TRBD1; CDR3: CASSQGGTYTEAFF; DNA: TGTGCCAGCAGTCAAGGGGGCACGTACACTGAAGCTTTCTTT
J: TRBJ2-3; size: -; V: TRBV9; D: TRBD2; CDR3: CASSVGLADYTDTQYF; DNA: TGTGCCAGCAGCGTGGGACTAGCGGACTACACAGATACGCAGTATTTT
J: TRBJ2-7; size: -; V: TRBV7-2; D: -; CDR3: CASSVGREVGYEQYF; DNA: TGTGCCAGCAGCGTGGGTCGCGAAGTCGGCTACGAGCAGTACTTC
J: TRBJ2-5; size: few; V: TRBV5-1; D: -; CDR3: CASSSNLLINRVGETQYF; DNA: TGCGCCAGCAGCTCCAACCTCCTTATAAACAGGGTTGGAGAGACCCAGTACTTC
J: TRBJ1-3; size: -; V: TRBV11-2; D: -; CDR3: CASSCSVRNTIYF; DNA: TGTGCCAGCAGCTGCTCGGTCCGAAACACCATATATTTT
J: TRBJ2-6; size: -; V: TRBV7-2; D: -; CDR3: CASSLVGQIDSGANVLTF; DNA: TGTGCCAGCAGCTTAGTCGGCCAAATAGACTCTGGGGCCAACGTCCTGACTTTC
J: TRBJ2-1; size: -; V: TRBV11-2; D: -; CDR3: CASAHESYNEQFF; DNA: TGTGCCAGCGCTCATGAGTCCTACAATGAGCAGTTCTTC
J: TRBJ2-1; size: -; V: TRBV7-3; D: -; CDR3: CASSLTGRSSYNEQFF; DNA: TGTGCCAGCAGCTTAACAGGGCGATCCTCCTACAATGAGCAGTTCTTC
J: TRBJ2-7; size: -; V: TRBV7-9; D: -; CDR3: CASSRDLVYEQYF; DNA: TGTGCCAGCAGCAGAGACCTGGTCTACGAGCAGTACTTC
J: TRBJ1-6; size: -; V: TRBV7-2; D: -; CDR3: CASSLAYRHSSYNSPLHF; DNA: TGTGCCAGCAGCTTAGCTTACAGGCACAGCTCCTATAATTCACCCCTCCACTTT
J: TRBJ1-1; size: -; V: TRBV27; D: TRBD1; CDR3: CASSFNRGTEAFF; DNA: TGTGCCAGCAGTTTTAACAGGGGGACTGAAGCTTTCTTT
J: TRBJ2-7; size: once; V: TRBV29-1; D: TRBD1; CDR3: CSVDFQGQGSYEQYF; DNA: TGCAGCGTTGACTTTCAGGGACAGGGGTCCTACGAGCAGTACTTC
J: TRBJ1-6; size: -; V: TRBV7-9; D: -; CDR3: CASTKDNSPLHF; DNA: TGTGCCAGCACCAAAGATAATTCACCCCTCCACTTT
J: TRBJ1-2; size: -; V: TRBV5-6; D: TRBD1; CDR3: CASNNRGGGYGYTF; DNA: TGTGCCAGCAACAACAGGGGAGGGGGATATGGCTACACCTTC
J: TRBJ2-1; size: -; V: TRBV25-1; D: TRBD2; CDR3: CASRDGGYNNNEQFF; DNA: TGTGCCAGCAGGGACGGGGGGTACAATAACAATGAGCAGTTCTTC
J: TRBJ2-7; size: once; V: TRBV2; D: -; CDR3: CASSARRSSDEQYF; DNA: TGTGCCAGCAGTGCGCGAAGGAGTAGCGACGAGCAGTACTTC
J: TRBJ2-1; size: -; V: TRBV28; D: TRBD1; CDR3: CASSNRDSSYNEQFF; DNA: TGTGCCAGCAGCAACCGGGACAGCTCCTACAATGAGCAGTTCTTC
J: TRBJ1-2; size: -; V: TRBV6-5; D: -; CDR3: CASSSFRTDGGYTF; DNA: TGTGCCAGCAGTTCATTTAGGACAGACGGAGGCTACACCTTC
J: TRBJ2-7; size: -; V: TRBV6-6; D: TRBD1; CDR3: CASSYRDRAHEQYF; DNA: TGTGCCAGCAGTTACCGGGACAGGGCCCACGAGCAGTACTTC
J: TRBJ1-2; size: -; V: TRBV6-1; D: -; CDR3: CASSERLNYGYTF; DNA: TGTGCCAGCAGTGAACGTCTGAACTATGGCTACACCTTC
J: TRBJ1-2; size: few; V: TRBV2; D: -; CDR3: CASSEGRPYGYTF; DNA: TGTGCCAGCAGTGAAGGTAGACCCTATGGCTACACCTTC
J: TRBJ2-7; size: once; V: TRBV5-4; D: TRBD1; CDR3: CASSRGDRSSSYEQYF; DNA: TGTGCCAGCAGCCGTGGGGACAGGTCAAGCTCCTACGAGCAGTACTTC